These 31 T cell receptor beta chains were sequenced from one sample in a study of T cells in Graves' hyperthyroidism and ophthalmopathy. The investigators amplified TCR beta CDR3 regions from RNA transcripts. First-round RT-PCR of the TCR CDR3 relied on the HTBI primer set. TCRdb re-derived calls from the multiplex PCR reads in MiXCR, one entry per CDR3 protein. The sample includes around 500,000 distinct CDR3 sequences, around 15% seen only once; the top ten take less than 20%. Sequencing used blood. Receptors were obtained from a woman under 30 with Graves' hyperthyroidism.

The V and J genes are TRBV3-1 and TRBJ2-4; D perhaps matches TRBD2 (6 bases). This CDR3 is 12 amino acids long. Germline CDR1 LGHDT, CDR2 YNNKEL (reference sequence). V lost 4 bases to trimming and J lost 9 bases, with 10 bases between them. This CDR3 is CASSPRETIQYF. As DNA, the CDR3 is TGTGCCAGCAGCCCTCGGGAGACCATTCAGTACTTC. The complete variable domain, with remaining parts taken from reference TRBV3-1 and TRBJ2-4, reads DTAVSQTPKYLVTQMGNDKSIKCEQNLGHDTMYWYKQDSKKFLKIMFSYNNKELIINETVPNRFSPKSPDKAHLNLHINSLELGDSAVYFCASSPRETIQYFGAGTRLSVL.

This clonotype was seen a handful of times. The gene calls are TRBV4-1 and TRBJ1-2; 7 bases line up with TRBD1. Germline-derived CDR1 and CDR2 are MGHRA and YSYEKL. The trim removed 4 bases at V and 2 bases at J, leaving 13 bases unmatched. The CDR3 spans 17 residues. The CDR3 coding sequence is TGCGCCAGCAGCCCGAATAGGGGACAGACCGCCAACTATGGCTACACCTTC. Its translation: CASSPNRGQTANYGYTF.

The V gene is TRBV7-9, the J gene TRBJ1-4; unclear D gene. The CDR3 extends over 14 amino acids. With 4 bases removed from V and 5 bases from J, the gap between germline ends came to 11 bases. CDR1 is SEHNR and CDR2 is FQNEAQ in the germline V gene (reference sequence). CDR3 region: CASSSTGMNEKLFF. CDR3 DNA: TGTGCCAGCAGCTCGACCGGGATGAATGAAAAACTGTTTTTT. The full variable domain, in which reference TRBV7-9 and TRBJ1-4 provide the parts outside the CDR3, is DTGVSQNPRHKITKRGQNVTFRCDPISEHNRLYWYRQTLGQGPEFLTYFQNEAQLEKSRLLSDRFSAERPKGSFSTLEIQRTEQGDSAMYLCASSSTGMNEKLFFGSGTQLSVL.

The chain joins TRBV7-2 to TRBJ2-3; perhaps TRBD2 as D (6 bases). Germline V lookup: CDR1 SGHTA, CDR2 FQGNSA. The CDR3 runs 16 residues. The ends were cut back, 5 bases at V and 0 bases at J, with 15 bases in the middle. CDR3 bases: TGTGCCAGCAGCGTAGAAGCGGGCAAAAGCACAGATACGCAGTATTTT. Translation gives CASSVEAGKSTDTQYF. Variable domain in full (rest from reference TRBV7-2 and TRBJ2-3): GAGVSQSPSNKVTEKGKDVELRCDPISGHTALYWYRQSLGQGLEFLIYFQGNSAPDKSGLPSDRFSAERTGGSVSTLTIQRTQQEDSAVYLCASSVEAGKSTDTQYFGPGTRLTVL.

This clonotype was picked up a small number of times. This chain links TRBV3-1 with TRBJ2-1, with 11 bases identical to TRBD2. CDR1 is LGHDT, CDR2 YNNKEL, per germline (reference sequence). This CDR3 has 18 residues. The V gene end was trimmed by 1 base and the J gene end by 0 bases; junction bases not matched to a gene: 5. The CDR3 bases are TGTGCCAGCAGCCAAGGTCGCACTAGCGGGAGCTCCTACAATGAGCAGTTCTTC. Translated: CASSQGRTSGSSYNEQFF.

There are a few counts of this clonotype. The chain links TRBV13 to TRBJ2-7; D call uncertain. Germline V lookup: CDR1 PRHDT, CDR2 FYEKMQ (reference sequence). Trimming took 6 bases from V and 3 from J, leaving 6 bases between them. This CDR3 has 11 amino acids. The CDR3 DNA sequence: TGTGCCAGCAGAATTAACTACGAGCAGTACTTC. Its translation: CASRINYEQYF.

This clonotype came up many times. The chain links TRBV3-1 to TRBJ2-7, with D uncertain. Germline CDR1 reads LGHDT; CDR2 reads YNNKEL (reference sequence). The V and J ends lost 1 base and 0 bases respectively, with 7 bases between them. The CDR3 has 14 residues. CDR3 loop: CASSQGISSYEQYF. For the CDR3, the DNA is TGTGCCAGCAGCCAAGGGATAAGCTCCTACGAGCAGTACTTC.

This chain joins TRBV20-1 and TRBJ2-1, with 13 bases lining up with TRBD2. The length of the CDR3 is 16 residues. Unmatched junction bases numbered 10, after V lost 2 bases and J lost 9 bases. CDR1 is DFQATT, CDR2 SNEGSKA, per germline (reference sequence). The CDR3 DNA reads TGCAGTGCTAGACGTCCGGGACTAGCGGGGAGGGGTGAGCAGTTCTTC. Amino acids: CSARRPGLAGRGEQFF.

This clonotype was counted at least ten times. The chain couples TRBV12-3 or TRBV12-4 to TRBJ2-3, with D perhaps TRBD1 or TRBD2 (6 bases each). V lost 3 bases and J 6 bases, leaving 22 bases between the germline ends. CDR3 length: 17 residues. CDR3 bases: TGTGCCAGCAGTTTGGGCAGGGGAGGAAGGTTTCGGGATACGCAGTATTTT. It yields the protein CASSLGRGGRFRDTQYF.

This clonotype was counted ten times or more. J is TRBJ2-3 and V is TRBV6-6; 8 nucleotides align to TRBD2. The CDR3 sequence is 16 residues long. The J segment lost 6 bases and the V segment lost 2 bases, leaving 10 bases of the junction unmatched. Looked up from germline, CDR1 is MNHNY and CDR2 is SVGAGI (reference sequence). The CDR3 is CASSYVSGGPWDTQYF. As DNA, the CDR3 is TGTGCCAGCAGTTACGTTTCGGGAGGGCCGTGGGATACGCAGTATTTT.

This clonotype appeared a single time. The DNA for the CDR3 is TGTGCCAGCAGGTTCAAGGGAGATACGCAGTATTTT. It translates to CASRFKGDTQYF. The genes are TRBV6-2 or TRBV6-3 and TRBJ2-3, with D unresolved. Germline assignment: CDR1 MNHEY and CDR2 SVGEGT. CDR3 size: 12 residues. V was shortened by 6 bases and J by 5 bases, with 9 bases between the two germline ends.

The chain couples TRBV20-1 to TRBJ2-1; 7 bases agree with TRBD1. J gave up 10 bases and V 8 bases, and 11 bases lay outside the gene matches. CDR1 is DFQATT, CDR2 SNEGSKA, per germline (reference sequence). This CDR3 has 12 residues. The CDR3 loop is CSPKRQGREQFF. DNA for the CDR3: TGCAGTCCTAAGAGACAGGGCAGAGAGCAGTTCTTC.

This chain connects TRBV6-1 to TRBJ2-1; possibly TRBD1 or TRBD2 for D (5 bases each). Germline V CDR1 and CDR2: MNHNS, SASEGT. Between the trimmed V and J ends, which lost 5 bases and 3 bases, there was a span of 14 bases. There are 15 residues in the CDR3. The CDR3 DNA follows: TGTGCCAGCAGTTTCGGGACCGGGCTCTACAATGAGCAGTTCTTC. Translating it yields CASSFGTGLYNEQFF.

This sequence joins TRBV12-3 or TRBV12-4 and TRBJ2-1; D gene uncertain. This CDR3 has 13 amino acids. V lost 8 bases to trimming and J lost 3 bases, with 11 bases between them. The CDR3 bases are TGTGCCAGCGCAAGTGAGGTCTACAATGAGCAGTTCTTC. Its translation is CASASEVYNEQFF.

This clonotype showed up many times. The chain carries TRBV30 and TRBJ1-3, with D perhaps TRBD1 (5 bases). CDR3 length: 15 residues. The V end lost 2 bases, the J end lost 2 bases, and 13 bases lay between the germline ends. CDR1 is GTSNPN and CDR2 is SVGIG in the germline V gene (reference sequence). CDR3 nucleotides: TGTGCCTGGAGTTGGCGGGGACGGCCTGGAAACACCATATATTTT. Protein sequence: CAWSWRGRPGNTIYF.

As for this clonotype: Being one base from a much bigger clone, this may be a read error. The V and J genes are TRBV5-6 and TRBJ2-2; 10 nucleotides match TRBD2. Germline-derived CDR1 and CDR2 are SGHDT and YYEEEE. V trimming: 1 base; J trimming: 7 bases; junction bases outside the gene matches: 13. CDR3 size: 18 residues. CDR3: CASSLPAGGPGAGGELFF. The CDR3, as DNA: TGTGCCAGCAGCTTGCCAGCGGGAGGGCCGGGGGCAGGCGGGGAGCTGTTTTTT.

This clonotype was found many times. The chain carries TRBV3-1 and TRBJ2-3, with 7 bases aligning to TRBD2. CDR1 LGHDT and CDR2 YNNKEL come from the germline V gene (reference sequence). The CDR3 totals 15 residues. V lost 0 bases to trimming and J lost 4 bases; unmatched junction nucleotides: 4. The CDR3 loop is CASSQDIAGPDTQYF. Written as DNA, the CDR3 is TGTGCCAGCAGCCAAGACATAGCGGGCCCAGATACGCAGTATTTT.

This clonotype was picked up many times. The chain employs TRBV3-1 and TRBJ1-1; 9 positions match TRBD1. The V gene end was trimmed by 6 bases and the J gene end by 3 bases; junction bases not matched to a gene: 5. The CDR3 loop spans 14 amino acids. In germline, CDR1 is LGHDT, CDR2 YNNKEL (reference sequence). The CDR3, as DNA: TGTGCCAGCAGACAACGGACAGGGGACACTGAAGCTTTCTTT. Translating it yields CASRQRTGDTEAFF.

This clonotype was counted ten times or more. This chain links TRBV12-3 or TRBV12-4 with TRBJ2-7; a possible D gene is TRBD2 (5 bases). Trimming shortened V by 1 base and J by 7 bases, and 8 bases separated the two germline ends. This CDR3 is built from 12 residues. For the CDR3, the DNA is TGTGCCAGCAGTTTAGTCTCGGGGGAGCAGTACTTC. Translation: CASSLVSGEQYF.

A word on this clonotype: A much larger clone lies a single base off, so this may be a read error. This chain uses TRBV11-1 with TRBJ2-1, with 9 bases identical to TRBD2. Trimming removed 5 bases from V and 7 bases from J; junction bases left unmatched: 9. CDR1 is SGHAT, CDR2 FQDESV, per germline (reference sequence). The CDR3 runs to 15 residues. The CDR3 protein is CASSLRLADGNEQFF. CDR3 nucleotides: TGTGCCAGCAGCCTTCGACTAGCGGATGGGAATGAGCAGTTCTTC.

This clonotype showed up many times. The rearrangement joins TRBV11-3 to TRBJ2-2; the match to TRBD2 covers 9 bases. Trimming cost V 11 bases and J 0 bases; bases outside gene matches: 7. The CDR3 contains 15 residues. Germline lookup yields CDR1 SGHNT and CDR2 YENEEA. The CDR3 nucleotides are TGTGCCGCGAAGGCTAGCGGGGCGAACACCGGGGAGCTGTTTTTT. Translating gives CAAKASGANTGELFF.

This clonotype was detected many times. V and J are TRBV29-1 and TRBJ2-7, with unresolved D. CDR1 and CDR2 (germline): SQVTM, ANQGSEA. The V gene lost 4 bases and the J gene lost 1 base, with 5 bases spanning the gap. The CDR3 extends over 11 amino acids. The CDR3 spells CSVADSYEQYV. As DNA, the CDR3 is TGCAGCGTTGCCGATTCCTACGAGCAGTACGTC.

The table lists this clonotype with many counts. This rearrangement joins TRBV19 to TRBJ1-1; D remains ambiguous. Between the trimmed V and J ends, which lost 3 bases and 5 bases, there was a span of 7 bases. The CDR3 spans 12 residues. Germline-derived CDR1 and CDR2 are LNHDA and SQIVND (reference sequence). In DNA form, the CDR3 reads TGTGCCAGTAGTATGGCCGTTACTGAAGCTTTCTTT. It codes for CASSMAVTEAFF.

This sequence joins TRBV7-6 and TRBJ1-5, with unresolved D. Germline assignment: CDR1 SGHVS and CDR2 FNYEAQ. CDR3 size: 16 residues. V gave up 1 base and J gave up 1 base, with 11 bases separating them. CDR3 bases: TGTGCCAGCAGCTTAGGCGTAACGGGGAGCAATCAGCCCCAGCATTTT. Translated: CASSLGVTGSNQPQHF. The full variable domain, in which reference TRBV7-6 and TRBJ1-5 provide the parts outside the CDR3, is GAGVSQSPRYKVTKRGQDVALRCDPISGHVSLYWYRQALGQGPEFLTYFNYEAQQDKSGLPNDRFSAERPEGSISTLTIQRTEQRDSAMYRCASSLGVTGSNQPQHFGDGTRLSIL.

This chain joins TRBV24-1 and TRBJ1-2; D remains unclear. From germline, CDR1 is KGHDR and CDR2 SFDVKD. This CDR3 contains 8 residues. CDR3 in amino acids: CAVRGYTF. CDR3 DNA: TGTGCGGTGAGGGGCTACACCTTC.

This clonotype was counted many times. This chain joins TRBV19 and TRBJ2-1, with TRBD2 identical over 9 bases. The V gene end was trimmed by 4 bases and the J gene end by 1 base; junction bases not matched to a gene: 17. The CDR3 runs to 20 residues. CDR1 and CDR2 from the germline V gene are LNHDA and SQIVND (reference sequence). CDR3 loop: CASSTMGTSLQKASYNEQFF. The CDR3, as DNA: TGTGCCAGTAGTACGATGGGGACTAGCCTCCAAAAGGCATCCTACAATGAGCAGTTCTTC. The full variable domain, with the rest looked up from reference TRBV19 and TRBJ2-1, is DGGITQSPKYLFRKEGQNVTLSCEQNLNHDAMYWYRQDPGQGLRLIYYSQIVNDFQKGDIAEGYSVSREKKESFPLTVTSAQKNPTAFYLCASSTMGTSLQKASYNEQFFGPGTRLTVL.

This clonotype was observed at least ten times. This chain links TRBV30 with TRBJ2-2; D remains ambiguous. The CDR3 consists of 13 residues. Germline CDR1 and CDR2: GTSNPN and SVGIG (reference sequence). The V gene lost 8 bases and the J gene lost 6 bases, with 16 bases spanning the gap. CDR3 protein: CARAAGVAGELFF. CDR3 DNA: TGTGCCCGCGCGGCCGGTGTGGCCGGGGAGCTGTTTTTT.

This clonotype was recorded at least ten times. The rearrangement uses TRBV20-1 and TRBJ2-7; 8 positions agree with TRBD1. Germline assignment: CDR1 DFQATT and CDR2 SNEGSKA (reference sequence). V was clipped by 6 bases and J by 2 bases; unmatched bases: 9. The CDR3 has 14 residues. The CDR3 protein is CSARDRFYPYEQYF. The CDR3 DNA is TGCAGTGCCAGGGACAGGTTCTATCCCTACGAGCAGTACTTC.

CDR3 protein: CASSDRDRTFSAEAFF. CDR3 nucleotides: TGCGCCAGCAGTGACCGGGACAGAACTTTTTCTGCTGAAGCTTTCTTT. The chain recombines TRBV10-1 with TRBJ1-1; 7 bases fit TRBD1. Germline loops: CDR1 WNHNN, CDR2 SYGVQD (reference sequence). This CDR3 is 16 amino acids long. Trimming at V came to 3 bases and at J to 6 bases, leaving 13 bases not matched to a gene.

This clonotype was counted at least ten times. The rearrangement joins TRBV5-1 to TRBJ2-3; 7 positions match TRBD1. Trimming took 0 bases from V and 6 from J; bases not matched to a gene: 1. The germline V gene encodes CDR1 SGHRS and CDR2 YFSETQ. The CDR3 loop spans 13 amino acids. As DNA, the CDR3 is TGCGCCAGCAGCTTGGGACAGGGTGATACGCAGTATTTT. Its protein product is CASSLGQGDTQYF.

The rearrangement uses TRBV7-3 and TRBJ2-3; 9 bases agree with TRBD1. The CDR3 covers 15 residues. Germline CDR1 reads SGHTA; CDR2 reads FQGTGA. Trimming at V came to 5 bases and at J to 3 bases, leaving 6 bases not matched to a gene. CDR3 residues: CASSQGQGGTDTQYF. CDR3 coding DNA: TGTGCCAGCAGCCAGGGACAGGGAGGAACAGATACGCAGTATTTT. The variable domain in full, with the rest retrieved from reference TRBV7-3 and TRBJ2-3, is GAGVSQTPSNKVTEKGKYVELRCDPISGHTALYWYRQSLGQGPEFLIYFQGTGAADDSGLPNDRFFAVRPEGSVSTLKIQRTERGDSAVYLCASSQGQGGTDTQYFGPGTRLTVL.